Listed below are T cell receptor beta chains from one sample, sequenced in a study of Graves' ophthalmopathy and Graves' hyperthyroidism. One entry per CDR3 protein results from TCRdb running MiXCR on the multiplex PCR reads. This sample has 45,000 to 60,000 distinct CDR3 sequences, with roughly half found just once. Sequencing input: peripheral blood. The receptor source for this set is an adult woman with Graves' ophthalmopathy. CDR3s include the opening cysteine and the closing phenylalanine or tryptophan. Each record gives: V gene, clone size, J gene, D gene, CDR3 protein, CDR3 DNA. A D gene is named only where the DNA matches it firmly. Rows may omit the clone size; those that give it use once, few, many or a size class.

v_call: TRBV12-3/TRBV12-4; clone_size: NA; j_call: TRBJ1-2; d_call: NA; cdr3_aa: CASTLRGGYTF; cdr3_nt: TGTGCCAGCACCCTCAGGGGTGGCTACACCTTC
v_call: TRBV13; clone_size: NA; j_call: TRBJ2-1; d_call: TRBD1; cdr3_aa: CASSPGQGKNEQFF; cdr3_nt: TGTGCCAGCTCCCCGGGACAGGGTAAGAATGAGCAGTTCTTC
v_call: TRBV7-3; clone_size: many; j_call: TRBJ2-7; d_call: TRBD2; cdr3_aa: CASSAGTSGPYEQYF; cdr3_nt: TGTGCCAGCAGCGCGGGGACTAGCGGGCCCTACGAGCAGTACTTC
v_call: TRBV29-1; clone_size: once; j_call: TRBJ1-3; d_call: TRBD1; cdr3_aa: CSVEGQGVGNTIYF; cdr3_nt: TGCAGCGTAGAGGGACAGGGAGTTGGAAACACCATATATTTT
v_call: TRBV4-3; clone_size: many; j_call: TRBJ2-3; d_call: NA; cdr3_aa: CASSQGTHSDTQYF; cdr3_nt: TGCGCCAGCAGCCAAGGGACCCACTCAGATACGCAGTATTTT
v_call: TRBV7-2; clone_size: NA; j_call: TRBJ2-4; d_call: NA; cdr3_aa: CASSGFKNNQCF; cdr3_nt: TGTGCCAGCAGCGGGTTCAAAAACAATCAGTGCTTC
v_call: TRBV28; clone_size: many; j_call: TRBJ2-7; d_call: NA; cdr3_aa: CASSPTVLNGQYF; cdr3_nt: TGTGCCAGCAGTCCGACCGTTTTAAACGGGCAGTACTTC
v_call: TRBV4-3; clone_size: NA; j_call: TRBJ1-6; d_call: NA; cdr3_aa: CASSQDIQGNSPLHF; cdr3_nt: TGCGCCAGCAGCCAGGATATACAGGGCAATTCACCCCTCCACTTT
v_call: TRBV27; clone_size: once; j_call: TRBJ2-7; d_call: NA; cdr3_aa: CASSETAGNYEQYF; cdr3_nt: TGTGCCAGCAGCGAAACTGCAGGGAACTACGAGCAGTACTTC
v_call: TRBV10-1; clone_size: NA; j_call: TRBJ2-3; d_call: NA; cdr3_aa: CASGDTQYF; cdr3_nt: TGCGCCAGCGGAGATACGCAGTATTTT
v_call: TRBV7-2; clone_size: many; j_call: TRBJ1-4; d_call: NA; cdr3_aa: CASSLKTVNEKLFF; cdr3_nt: TGTGCCAGCAGCCTAAAGACCGTTAATGAAAAACTGTTTTTT
v_call: TRBV14; clone_size: NA; j_call: TRBJ2-6; d_call: TRBD1; cdr3_aa: CASSLTGMNGANVLTF; cdr3_nt: TGTGCCAGCAGCTTGACAGGGATGAATGGGGCCAACGTCCTGACTTTC
v_call: TRBV7-2; clone_size: NA; j_call: TRBJ1-2; d_call: TRBD1; cdr3_aa: CASSPQSGQFYGYTF; cdr3_nt: TGTGCCAGCAGCCCACAATCGGGACAGTTCTATGGCTACACCTTC
v_call: TRBV7-2; clone_size: NA; j_call: TRBJ2-5; d_call: NA; cdr3_aa: CASSLAGAQYF; cdr3_nt: TGTGCCAGCAGCTTAGCGGGCGCCCAGTACTTC
v_call: TRBV19; clone_size: NA; j_call: TRBJ2-7; d_call: TRBD1; cdr3_aa: CASSTTGGSYEQYF; cdr3_nt: TGTGCCAGTAGTACGACAGGGGGTAGCTACGAGCAGTACTTC
v_call: TRBV4-1; clone_size: NA; j_call: TRBJ2-4; d_call: TRBD1; cdr3_aa: CASSQLNLVDRGNIQYF; cdr3_nt: TGCGCCAGCAGCCAACTTAACCTAGTGGACAGGGGAAACATTCAGTACTTC
v_call: TRBV4-1; clone_size: many; j_call: TRBJ2-7; d_call: TRBD2; cdr3_aa: CASSQGRLAGRSEQYF; cdr3_nt: TGCGCCAGCAGCCAAGGCCGACTAGCGGGTCGGAGCGAGCAGTACTTC
v_call: TRBV25-1; clone_size: medium-sized; j_call: TRBJ2-1; d_call: TRBD1; cdr3_aa: CASSQSRDRDPNEQFF; cdr3_nt: TGTGCCAGCAGTCAGTCCCGGGACAGGGATCCCAATGAGCAGTTCTTC
v_call: TRBV20-1; clone_size: many; j_call: TRBJ1-2; d_call: NA; cdr3_aa: CSAPRAGGYTF; cdr3_nt: TGCAGTGCCCCCCGGGCCGGTGGCTACACCTTC
v_call: TRBV25-1; clone_size: NA; j_call: TRBJ2-1; d_call: TRBD2; cdr3_aa: CASSPQSPSSGRGSEQFF; cdr3_nt: TGTGCCAGCAGTCCCCAATCCCCGTCTAGCGGGAGAGGAAGTGAGCAGTTCTTC
v_call: TRBV6-4; clone_size: many; j_call: TRBJ2-2; d_call: TRBD2; cdr3_aa: CASSDGLAGAGELFF; cdr3_nt: TGTGCCAGCAGTGACGGGCTAGCGGGAGCCGGGGAGCTGTTTTTT
v_call: TRBV18; clone_size: few; j_call: TRBJ2-3; d_call: TRBD2; cdr3_aa: CASSPPSSGRDTQYF; cdr3_nt: TGTGCCAGCTCACCACCGTCTAGCGGGAGAGATACGCAGTATTTT
v_call: TRBV20-1; clone_size: many; j_call: TRBJ1-2; d_call: TRBD1; cdr3_aa: CSARTGTGYEGYTF; cdr3_nt: TGCAGTGCTAGAACCGGGACAGGGTATGAAGGCTACACCTTC
v_call: TRBV5-6; clone_size: many; j_call: TRBJ2-7; d_call: NA; cdr3_aa: CASSSMTAYEQYF; cdr3_nt: TGTGCCAGCAGCTCCATGACTGCCTACGAGCAGTACTTC
v_call: TRBV7-2; clone_size: NA; j_call: TRBJ2-3; d_call: NA; cdr3_aa: CASSLRAGAAGTQYF; cdr3_nt: TGTGCCAGCAGCTTACGGGCGGGGGCGGCGGGTACGCAGTATTTT
v_call: TRBV7-2; clone_size: NA; j_call: TRBJ2-3; d_call: NA; cdr3_aa: CASSLNSQGPFTDTQYF; cdr3_nt: TGTGCCAGCAGCTTAAACTCACAGGGTCCATTCACAGATACGCAGTATTTT
v_call: TRBV7-3; clone_size: NA; j_call: TRBJ1-2; d_call: NA; cdr3_aa: CASSPVGGSQGYTF; cdr3_nt: TGTGCCAGCAGCCCCGTTGGGGGGAGCCAGGGCTACACCTTC
v_call: TRBV4-1; clone_size: NA; j_call: TRBJ1-6; d_call: TRBD1; cdr3_aa: CASSQERQGSNSPLHF; cdr3_nt: TGCGCCAGCAGCCAAGAAAGACAGGGTAGTAATTCACCCCTCCACTTT
v_call: TRBV15; clone_size: NA; j_call: TRBJ2-3; d_call: TRBD2; cdr3_aa: CATSRALGTSGTSKDTQYF; cdr3_nt: TGTGCCACCAGCAGAGCTCTTGGGACTAGCGGGACCAGTAAAGATACGCAGTATTTT
v_call: TRBV20-1; clone_size: NA; j_call: TRBJ1-6; d_call: NA; cdr3_aa: CSAPKQGGSYNSPLHF; cdr3_nt: TGCAGTGCTCCTAAACAGGGTGGCTCCTATAATTCACCCCTCCACTTC